A selection of T cell receptor beta chains follows, all from one sample in a study of T cells in Graves' hyperthyroidism and ophthalmopathy. TCRdb re-analysed the multiplex PCR reads in MiXCR, keeping a single row per CDR3 protein. The table shows hundreds of thousands of distinct CDR3 sequences, with about 20% occurring only once. Sequencing input: blood. All receptors come from a man between 40 and 49 years old with Graves' ophthalmopathy. Both conserved end residues are part of each CDR3. The D gene is left open where the match is weak. Rows give clone size only sometimes, using once, few, many, or a class for an expanded clone.

size	D	V	J	DNA	CDR3
.	.	TRBV12-3/TRBV12-4	TRBJ2-7	TGTGCCAGCAGCTTATATTATAGCTACGAGCAGTACTTC	CASSLYYSYEQYF
.	.	TRBV6-1	TRBJ1-6	TGTGCCAGCAGTGAAGCGCCAGGGAACCGGGCGAGTTCACCCCTCCACTTT	CASSEAPGNRASSPLHF
many	TRBD1	TRBV2	TRBJ2-5	TGTGCCAGCGAAAGGGACAGTAATTCTACCCCCTACTTC	CASERDSNSTPYF
many	TRBD2	TRBV18	TRBJ2-5	TGTGCCAGCTCACCGCTAGCGGGCGGACAAGAGACCCAGTACTTC	CASSPLAGGQETQYF
few	TRBD1	TRBV12-3/TRBV12-4	TRBJ2-1	TGTGCCAGCAGTAAGACAGGGGGGGGATCAAATGAGCAGTTCTTC	CASSKTGGGSNEQFF
many	.	TRBV28	TRBJ2-7	TGTGCCAGTACAGGGTCTACCTACGAGCAGTACTTC	CASTGSTYEQYF
.	TRBD1	TRBV24-1	TRBJ2-1	TGTGCCACCAGTGAGACAGGGGGCGAGTACAATGAGCAGTTCTTC	CATSETGGEYNEQFF
few	TRBD1	TRBV6-2/TRBV6-3	TRBJ1-2	TGTGCCAGCAGTTACTCGAGACAGGGCGGCTACACCTTC	CASSYSRQGGYTF
many	.	TRBV9	TRBJ2-3	TGTGCCAGCAGCGTAGCGGGGGCAGATACGCAGTATTTT	CASSVAGADTQYF
.	TRBD1	TRBV2	TRBJ2-5	TGTGCCAGCACCCAGAACAGGGGGCTACAAGAGACCCAGTACTTC	CASTQNRGLQETQYF
.	TRBD1	TRBV11-2	TRBJ1-1	TGTGCCAGCAGCCCGGACAGGGGGGATAGGGCTGAAGCTTTCTTT	CASSPDRGDRAEAFF
many	.	TRBV7-9	TRBJ2-3	TGTGCCAGCAGTTTGATCACAGATACGCAGTATTTT	CASSLITDTQYF
few	TRBD2	TRBV9	TRBJ2-1	TGTGCCAGCAGCCTTGGGACTAGCAGCAATGAGCAGTTCTTC	CASSLGTSSNEQFF
many	.	TRBV3-1	TRBJ2-1	TGTGCCAGCAGCCCCTTCCGGGGGGCAACCGAGCAGTTCTTC	CASSPFRGATEQFF
.	.	TRBV29-1	TRBJ2-1	TGCAGCGTCTCCGGACAGATCGCTTACCATGAGCAGTTCTTC	CSVSGQIAYHEQFF
.	.	TRBV3-1	TRBJ2-5	TGTGCCAGCAGCCAAGATTCCCCAGAGACCCAGTACTTC	CASSQDSPETQYF
few	TRBD2	TRBV28	TRBJ2-1	TGTGCCAGCAGTCCCATGCGTAGGACTAGCGGGAGCAATGAGCAGTTCTTC	CASSPMRRTSGSNEQFF
.	.	TRBV5-1	TRBJ2-7	TGTGCCAGCAGCTTGTGGTCAGAGATGCCCTCCTACGAGCAGTACTTC	CASSLWSEMPSYEQYF
.	.	TRBV19	TRBJ2-1	TGTGCCAGTAGTGCCTGGTCGGTGTCCTACAATGAGCAGTTCTTC	CASSAWSVSYNEQFF
many	.	TRBV3-1	TRBJ1-1	TGTGCCAGCAGCCTTTCGGCTACGGTTGGAGGAGCTTTCTTT	CASSLSATVGGAFF
.	TRBD2	TRBV6-1	TRBJ2-2	TGTGCCACCACCACTAGCGGGGGCGGGGAGCTGTTTTTT	CATTTSGGGELFF
.	.	TRBV10-1	TRBJ1-1	TGCGCCAGCAGTGACCCACAGGGCCGGGCTTTCTTT	CASSDPQGRAFF
.	.	TRBV10-1	TRBJ1-1	TGCGCCAACAGCAACCTAGCGGGCTCGGTCACTGAAGCTTTCTTT	CANSNLAGSVTEAFF
.	.	TRBV24-1	TRBJ2-7	TGTGCCATCTATGGGAAACAATCCTACGAGCAGTACTTC	CAIYGKQSYEQYF
many	.	TRBV7-2	TRBJ2-7	TGTGCCAGCAGCCCAGGTAGCCCGACGGGCTACGAGCAGTACTTC	CASSPGSPTGYEQYF
few	.	TRBV6-2/TRBV6-3	TRBJ2-1	TGTGCCAGCAGTGACAGACAACGCGCCCGTAGCTCCTACAATGAGCAGTTCTTC	CASSDRQRARSSYNEQFF
.	TRBD1	TRBV20-1	TRBJ1-3	TGCAGTGCTATAGGGACAGGCTCTGGAAACACCATATATTTT	CSAIGTGSGNTIYF
many	TRBD2	TRBV28	TRBJ2-5	TGTGCCAGCAGTCCCCTAGCGGGAGACTTCCAAGAGACCCAGTACTTC	CASSPLAGDFQETQYF
.	.	TRBV7-9	TRBJ1-5	TGTGCCAGCAGTTCCAATACAGGGACGGGACAGCCCCAGCATTTT	CASSSNTGTGQPQHF
many	.	TRBV20-1	TRBJ2-7	TGCAGTGCTAGAGCCCCGGTCAGGAACTCCTACGAGCAGTACTTC	CSARAPVRNSYEQYF
.	.	TRBV7-3	TRBJ2-4	TGTGCCAGCAGCTTTCAGGGGGGAGCCAAAAACATTCAGTACTTC	CASSFQGGAKNIQYF
.	TRBD2	TRBV15	TRBJ2-1	TGTGCCACCAGCAACGGGGGGGCCTATCTGGATGAGCAGTTCTTC	CATSNGGAYLDEQFF
.	.	TRBV6-1	TRBJ1-5	TGTGCCAGCGGGTCGGTGGAGAACCAGCCCCAGCATTTT	CASGSVENQPQHF
many	.	TRBV28	TRBJ2-5	TGTGCCAGCAGAGACACCCTCCAAGAGACCCAGTACTTC	CASRDTLQETQYF
.	.	TRBV13	TRBJ2-1	TGTGCCAGCAGCTTAGTACCCAGGGGAAGATACAATGAGCAGTTCTTC	CASSLVPRGRYNEQFF
few	TRBD1	TRBV3-1	TRBJ2-2	TGTGCCAGCAGCCCCAGGGGGCTCGGGACCGGGGAGCTGTTTTTT	CASSPRGLGTGELFF
.	TRBD2	TRBV7-2	TRBJ2-7	TGTGCCAGCAGTCTCCTGACTAGCGGATACGAGCAGTACTTC	CASSLLTSGYEQYF
.	.	TRBV11-1	TRBJ1-6	TGTGCCAGCAGCTTGGGACCGTATAATTCACCCCTCCACTTT	CASSLGPYNSPLHF
few	TRBD1	TRBV28	TRBJ2-7	TGTGCCAGCAGTGAGGGGACAGGTAACAGGCACTACGAGCAGTACTTC	CASSEGTGNRHYEQYF
few	.	TRBV7-9	TRBJ2-2	TGTGCCAGCAGCTTAGGTGGCGCGTCCGGGGAGCTGTTTTTT	CASSLGGASGELFF
few	.	TRBV7-8	TRBJ1-1	TGTGCCAGCAGCTATGGTGAGACGGGTTCAGAAGCTTTCTTT	CASSYGETGSEAFF